One T cell receptor (beta chain) is described in this entry. This record belongs to a study of blood T cell repertoires in COVID-19. Overall study context: Acute-phase and convalescent COVID-19 samples originated in the United States, Italy and Spain.

The data were produced by immunoSEQ multiplex PCR, yet TCRdb's version contains in-frame clones alone and is incomplete. This table holds a few hundred thousand clones, 84% found once. Germline CDR1 SEHNR, CDR2 FQNEAQ (reference sequence). Trimming removed 5 bases from V and 5 bases from J; junction bases left unmatched: 7. The CDR3 consists of 14 residues. The chain uses TRBV7-9 and TRBJ2-3, with 7 bases identical to TRBD1. Sequencing was performed on peripheral blood. This clonotype originated in a human donor in a cohort sampled during active COVID-19. The CDR3 region is CASSPDRVEDTQYF. As DNA, the CDR3 is TGTGCCAGCAGCCCCGACAGGGTTGAAGATACGCAGTATTTT.